The 29 T cell receptor beta chains below were found in one sample sequenced in a study of blood T cell repertoires in COVID-19. Using immunoSEQ multiplex PCR, the repertoire was profiled, and TCRdb retains in-frame clones only, with some absent. The sample has around 70,000 clones; 80% are singletons. Sequencing was carried out using peripheral blood. The receptors stem from a man aged 45 to 65 with COVID-19, enrolled during active disease.

The CDR3 is CASSPRTSPNTGELFF. CDR3 in DNA: TGCGCCAGCAGCCCCCGGACTAGCCCCAACACCGGGGAGCTGTTTTTT. The chain couples TRBV5-1 to TRBJ2-2, with TRBD2 matching over 8 bases. Trimming at V came to 4 bases and at J to 2 bases, leaving 7 bases not matched to a gene. This CDR3 is 16 amino acids long. CDR1 is SGHRS, CDR2 YFSETQ, per germline.

The chain employs TRBV6-5 and TRBJ2-3, with 7 bases fitting TRBD1. The germline CDR1 and CDR2 sequences are MNHEY and SVGAGI. The CDR3 extends over 15 amino acids. J lost 0 bases, V lost 3 bases, and 3 bases had no gene match. The CDR3 sequence: CASSYTGVSTDTQYF. CDR3 nucleotide sequence: TGTGCCAGCAGTTATACAGGGGTTAGCACAGATACGCAGTATTTT.

The gene calls are TRBV24-1 and TRBJ2-3, with a possible D match to TRBD2 (6 bases). The CDR3 runs 17 residues. Deletions cut 4 bases from V and 0 bases from J, with 16 bases between. Germline V gene lookup returns CDR1 KGHDR and CDR2 SFDVKD. CDR3 sequence: CATSDPGGAASTDTQYF. CDR3 bases: TGTGCCACCAGTGACCCCGGGGGTGCTGCTAGCACAGATACGCAGTATTTT.

The genes are TRBV28 and TRBJ2-7; TRBD2 matches 7 bases. CDR1 is MDHEN, CDR2 SYDVKM, per germline. This CDR3 spans 17 amino acids. Germline trimming cut 5 bases from V and 0 bases from J; bases unmatched to any gene: 13. CDR3: CASSRIQAGIGSYEQYF. The DNA for the CDR3 is TGTGCCAGCAGTCGAATACAAGCGGGAATAGGCTCCTACGAGCAGTACTTC.

The sample holds many counts of this clone. The V call is TRBV2, the J call TRBJ1-2; 9 bases are a match to TRBD1. Germline CDR1 and CDR2: SNHLY and FYNNEI. This CDR3 contains 14 residues. The trim removed 6 bases at V and 2 bases at J, leaving 4 bases unmatched. The CDR3 DNA is TGTGCCAGCAGGAGGGACAGGGAAAACTATGGCTACACCTTC. Residues: CASRRDRENYGYTF.

V and J are TRBV27 and TRBJ1-1; 8 bases are a match to TRBD1. CDR1 is MNHEY and CDR2 is SMNVEV in the germline V gene (reference sequence). The CDR3 has 15 amino acids. V shed 3 bases, J shed 0 bases, and the junction held 3 bases outside the gene matches. The DNA of the CDR3 is TGTGCCAGCAGTTTGAGACAGGGGATGAACACTGAAGCTTTCTTT. Its translation is CASSLRQGMNTEAFF.

The chain couples TRBV28 to TRBJ1-2, with 10 positions matching TRBD1. The germline V gene encodes CDR1 MDHEN and CDR2 SYDVKM. CDR3 size: 16 residues. V shed 3 bases and J 7 bases; nucleotides not matched to a gene: 11. CDR3 sequence (DNA): TGTGCCAGCAGTTTTCAAATCGGGACAGGGGCCGGTGGCTACACCTTC. Translating it yields CASSFQIGTGAGGYTF.

J is TRBJ2-7 and V is TRBV30; TRBD2 agrees at 9 bases. CDR3 length equals 13 residues. Germline V CDR1 and CDR2: GTSNPN, SVGIG (reference sequence). The CDR3 sequence is CPARAGGTYEQYF. The CDR3 region has the DNA TGTCCCGCACGGGCGGGAGGGACCTACGAGCAGTACTTC.

Only a few counts were recorded for this clone. The V and J genes are TRBV11-2 and TRBJ2-3, with 7 bases aligning to TRBD1. This CDR3 spans 15 amino acids. The V and J ends lost 1 base and 6 bases, in that order; junction bases with no gene match: 7. Germline loops: CDR1 SGHAT, CDR2 FQNNGV. The CDR3 region is CASSLVQGPPDTQYF. The CDR3 DNA follows: TGTGCCAGCAGCTTAGTACAGGGGCCCCCCGATACGCAGTATTTT. The whole variable domain, remainder taken from reference TRBV11-2 and TRBJ2-3, is EAGVAQSPRYKIIEKRQSVAFWCNPISGHATLYWYQQILGQGPKLLIQFQNNGVVDDSQLPKDRFSAERLKGVDSTLKIQPAKLEDSAVYLCASSLVQGPPDTQYFGPGTRLTVL.

The chain combines TRBV6-6 with TRBJ1-5; 8 bases match TRBD1. V was clipped by 9 bases and J by 6 bases; unmatched bases: 7. From germline, CDR1 is MNHNY and CDR2 SVGAGI (reference sequence). This CDR3 is built from 13 residues. CDR3 bases: TGTGCCAGTAGAGGACAGGGAGGTCAGCCCCAGCATTTT. Its protein product is CASRGQGGQPQHF.

The rearrangement joins TRBV12-5 to TRBJ2-1; a weak D match, TRBD1 (6 bases). Germline V gives CDR1 LGHNT, CDR2 FRNRAP. Trimming pared 6 bases from V and 4 bases from J, leaving 10 bases between. This CDR3 spans 13 amino acids. CDR3 in amino acids: CASGTGKYNEQFF. CDR3 bases: TGTGCTAGTGGGACAGGCAAATACAATGAGCAGTTCTTC.

This clone is a singleton in its sample. The chain uses TRBV2 and TRBJ2-3; the match to TRBD2 covers 8 bases. This CDR3 comprises 15 residues. In germline, CDR1 is SNHLY, CDR2 FYNNEI. J lost 2 bases, V lost 7 bases, and 8 bases had no gene match. Written as DNA, the CDR3 is TGTGCCAGCACTACGAGCGGGAGTGCCACAGATACGCAGTATTTT. Translating it yields CASTTSGSATDTQYF.

The V gene is TRBV7-2, the J gene TRBJ2-5, with 7 positions matching TRBD1. Germline loops: CDR1 SGHTA, CDR2 FQGNSA. The CDR3 spans 14 residues. J lost 0 bases, V lost 5 bases, and 3 bases had no gene match. CDR3 region: CASSRDRNQETQYF. The DNA for the CDR3 is TGTGCCAGCAGCCGGGACAGAAACCAAGAGACCCAGTACTTC.

As DNA, the CDR3 is TGTGCCAGCAGCTTGGTCCCCGTAGACAGGGGAGAGACCCAGTACTTC. The encoded protein is CASSLVPVDRGETQYF. V and J are TRBV5-5 and TRBJ2-5; 8 bases line up with TRBD1. Germline CDR1 is SGHKS and CDR2 is YYEKEE (reference sequence). CDR3 length: 16 amino acids. V lost 0 bases to trimming and J lost 4 bases; unmatched junction nucleotides: 8.

J is TRBJ1-5 and V is TRBV5-8; tentatively, D is TRBD1 (6 bases). This CDR3 has 15 amino acids. The V and J ends lost 6 bases and 4 bases respectively, with 17 bases between them. Germline-derived CDR1 and CDR2 are SGHTS and YDEGEE. CDR3 nucleotides: TGTGCCAGCACACCTAATATCAGGGGAAATCAGCCCCAGCATTTT. Amino acid sequence: CASTPNIRGNQPQHF.

This chain joins TRBV28 and TRBJ1-5; D gene uncertain. Germline V gene lookup returns CDR1 MDHEN and CDR2 SYDVKM. The V and J ends lost 7 bases and 7 bases respectively, with 20 bases between them. The CDR3 loop spans 15 amino acids. The CDR3 sequence: CASMFRALAGQPQHF. The DNA of the CDR3 is TGTGCCAGCATGTTTCGGGCTTTAGCGGGGCAGCCCCAGCATTTT.

This clone was counted a single time. The chain uses TRBV30 and TRBJ1-1; TRBD1 might be the D (5 bases). Germline CDR1 GTSNPN, CDR2 SVGIG (reference sequence). This CDR3 is built from 13 residues. V lost 4 bases to trimming and J lost 3 bases, with 12 bases between them. As DNA, the CDR3 is TGTGCCTGGAATTGGGGCCGAGACACTGAAGCTTTCTTT. Its protein product is CAWNWGRDTEAFF. The full variable domain, in which reference TRBV30 and TRBJ1-1 provide the parts outside the CDR3, is SQTIHQWPATLVQPVGSPLSLECTVEGTSNPNLYWYRQAAGRGLQLLFYSVGIGQISSEVPQNLSASRPQDRQFILSSKKLLLSDSGFYLCAWNWGRDTEAFFGQGTRLTVV.

The V call is TRBV2, the J call TRBJ2-3; D perhaps matches TRBD1 (5 bases). Germline V gene data show CDR1 as SNHLY and CDR2 as FYNNEI. V lost 3 bases and J lost 5, with 12 bases in between. The CDR3 length is 14 residues. The CDR3 is CASSEDTTGDTQYF. The DNA for the CDR3 is TGTGCCAGCAGTGAGGACACGACCGGAGATACGCAGTATTTT.

This chain uses TRBV19 with TRBJ1-3, with D unclear. The germline V gene encodes CDR1 LNHDA and CDR2 SQIVND (reference sequence). CDR3 length: 13 amino acids. Trimming cost V 7 bases and J 10 bases, with 17 bases left between them. The CDR3: CASTRGSGGTIYF. CDR3 DNA: TGTGCCAGTACTCGTGGCAGCGGAGGGACCATATATTTT.

The chain combines TRBV14 with TRBJ2-1; 8 positions match TRBD2. The ends lost 4 bases at V and 6 bases at J; junction bases unmatched: 8. Germline CDR1 and CDR2: SGHDN and FVKESK. CDR3 length: 15 amino acids. This CDR3 is CASSRNAGTSNEQFF. The CDR3 nucleotides read TGTGCCAGCAGCCGGAACGCCGGGACTAGCAATGAGCAGTTCTTC.

The chain uses TRBV9 and TRBJ2-3; D gene uncertain. CDR1 is SGDLS, CDR2 YYNGEE, per germline. The ends were cut back, 0 bases at V and 2 bases at J, with 13 bases in the middle. This CDR3 is built from 16 residues. Written as DNA, the CDR3 is TGTGCCAGCAGCGTAGCGGGTCATGCGTCCACAGATACGCAGTATTTT. Its translation is CASSVAGHASTDTQYF. The whole variable domain, remainder taken from reference TRBV9 and TRBJ2-3, is DSGVTQTPKHLITATGQRVTLRCSPRSGDLSVYWYQQSLDQGLQFLIQYYNGEERAKGNILERFSAQQFPDLHSELNLSSLELGDSALYFCASSVAGHASTDTQYFGPGTRLTVL.

This chain uses TRBV5-1 with TRBJ2-7; 8 nucleotides agree with TRBD2. Germline values: CDR1 SGHRS, CDR2 YFSETQ. There are 16 residues in the CDR3. Trimming at V came to 1 base and at J to 4 bases, leaving 10 bases not matched to a gene. The CDR3 loop is CASSLRTGGPFYEQYF. The CDR3 DNA is TGCGCCAGCAGCTTGAGGACGGGAGGGCCTTTTTACGAGCAGTACTTC. Looking up the rest from reference TRBV5-1 and TRBJ2-7 gives the full variable domain: KAGVTQTPRYLIKTRGQQVTLSCSPISGHRSVSWYQQTPGQGLQFLFEYFSETQRNKGNFPGRFSGRQFSNSRSEMNVSTLELGDSALYLCASSLRTGGPFYEQYFGPGTRLTVT.

V is TRBV5-6 and J is TRBJ2-1; 14 nucleotides agree with TRBD2. The germline CDR1 and CDR2 sequences are SGHDT and YYEEEE. Trimming cost V 4 bases and J 9 bases; bases outside gene matches: 6. The CDR3 covers 15 residues. CDR3 DNA sequence: TGTGCCAGCAGCCTGGGACTAGCGGGAGTAGGTGAGCAGTTCTTC. Translating it yields CASSLGLAGVGEQFF. The full variable domain, completed using reference TRBV5-6 and TRBJ2-1, is DAGVTQSPTHLIKTRGQQVTLRCSPKSGHDTVSWYQQALGQGPQFIFQYYEEEERQRGNFPDRFSGHQFPNYSSELNVNALLLGDSALYLCASSLGLAGVGEQFFGPGTRLTVL.

The V gene is TRBV19, the J gene TRBJ1-6; the D is unclear. This CDR3 is built from 13 residues. CDR1 and CDR2 from the germline V gene are LNHDA and SQIVND (reference sequence). Trimming pared 3 bases from V and 5 bases from J, leaving 5 bases between. The CDR3 reads CASSITDNSPLHF. For the CDR3, the DNA is TGTGCCAGTAGTATCACGGATAATTCACCCCTCCACTTT.

The chain recombines TRBV28 with TRBJ1-5; D possibly corresponds to TRBD1 (6 bases). Between the trimmed V and J ends, which lost 5 bases and 2 bases, there was a span of 16 bases. Germline lookup yields CDR1 MDHEN and CDR2 SYDVKM. This CDR3 contains 16 residues. DNA for the CDR3: TGTGCCAGCAGTCCAGCGGGGGGGCTTCGCAATCAGCCCCAGCATTTT. Its protein product is CASSPAGGLRNQPQHF. Supplemented by reference TRBV28 and TRBJ1-5, the full variable domain reads DVKVTQSSRYLVKRTGEKVFLECVQDMDHENMFWYRQDPGLGLRLIYFSYDVKMKEKGDIPEGYSVSREKKERFSLILESASTNQTSMYLCASSPAGGLRNQPQHFGDGTRLSIL.

This clone occurred a few times. CDR3 sequence reads: CASSGTSGRPGELFF. The CDR3 DNA is TGCGCCAGCAGCGGGACTAGCGGGAGGCCCGGGGAGCTGTTTTTT. The gene calls are TRBV5-1 and TRBJ2-2, with 15 positions matching TRBD2. The CDR3 spans 15 residues. CDR1 SGHRS and CDR2 YFSETQ come from the germline V gene. Trimming took 4 bases from V and 6 from J; bases not matched to a gene: 1.

The chain carries TRBV7-2 and TRBJ2-7; D may be TRBD1 (5 bases). The germline V gene has CDR1 SGHTA and CDR2 FQGNSA. The length of the CDR3 is 11 residues. With 5 bases removed from V and 7 bases from J, the gap between germline ends came to 9 bases. The CDR3 spells CASSLGAEQYF. The CDR3 bases are TGTGCCAGCAGCCTTGGGGCTGAGCAGTACTTC. Using reference TRBV7-2 and TRBJ2-7 for the parts outside the CDR3, the full variable domain is GAGVSQSPSNKVTEKGKDVELRCDPISGHTALYWYRQSLGQGLEFLIYFQGNSAPDKSGLPSDRFSAERTGGSVSTLTIQRTQQEDSAVYLCASSLGAEQYFGPGTRLTVT.

This clone has just a few counts. The chain links TRBV27 to TRBJ2-1; 7 positions agree with TRBD2. The germline CDR1 and CDR2 sequences are MNHEY and SMNVEV (reference sequence). The V segment lost 8 bases and the J segment 7 bases; nucleotides outside the gene matches: 2. This CDR3 comprises 11 residues. The CDR3 protein is CASSGGNEQFF. Here the CDR3 DNA reads TGTGCCAGCTCCGGGGGGAATGAGCAGTTCTTC.

The chain uses TRBV29-1 and TRBJ1-1; the match to TRBD1 covers 7 bases. CDR3 size: 15 residues. Germline CDR1 and CDR2: SQVTM and ANQGSEA. With V trimmed by 7 bases and J by 1 base, 12 bases remained unmatched. The CDR3 nucleotides are TGCAGCGCCGGACGAGGGGGCAGAAGGAACACTGAAGCTTTCTTT. Translation gives CSAGRGGRRNTEAFF.